This section outlines one TCR beta chain sequence together with its context. Some clones are missing from TCRdb's copy, which holds only in-frame ones; the method was immunoSEQ multiplex PCR. The repertoire holds a few hundred thousand clones, with 85% as singletons. The sample originates from a study of blood T cell repertoires in COVID-19. At the level of the study: T cells, B-cell-depleted T cells, or PBMCs provided the cDNA or gDNA that served as material.

The CDR3 consists of 13 residues. Germline V lookup: CDR1 MNHEY, CDR2 SMNVEV (reference sequence). The V gene lost 3 bases and the J gene lost 4 bases, with 8 bases spanning the gap. Ages ranged from about 18 to 100 years, with residence in 24 US areas. Sequencing was done on a sample of PBMCs or T cells enriched from blood (not recorded which). The chain joins TRBV27 to TRBJ2-3; D ambiguous. The TCR was taken from a woman aged 50 to 65 who had recovered from COVID-19. CDR3 protein: CASSFRAADTQYF. The DNA for the CDR3 is TGTGCCAGCAGTTTTCGAGCCGCAGATACGCAGTATTTT.